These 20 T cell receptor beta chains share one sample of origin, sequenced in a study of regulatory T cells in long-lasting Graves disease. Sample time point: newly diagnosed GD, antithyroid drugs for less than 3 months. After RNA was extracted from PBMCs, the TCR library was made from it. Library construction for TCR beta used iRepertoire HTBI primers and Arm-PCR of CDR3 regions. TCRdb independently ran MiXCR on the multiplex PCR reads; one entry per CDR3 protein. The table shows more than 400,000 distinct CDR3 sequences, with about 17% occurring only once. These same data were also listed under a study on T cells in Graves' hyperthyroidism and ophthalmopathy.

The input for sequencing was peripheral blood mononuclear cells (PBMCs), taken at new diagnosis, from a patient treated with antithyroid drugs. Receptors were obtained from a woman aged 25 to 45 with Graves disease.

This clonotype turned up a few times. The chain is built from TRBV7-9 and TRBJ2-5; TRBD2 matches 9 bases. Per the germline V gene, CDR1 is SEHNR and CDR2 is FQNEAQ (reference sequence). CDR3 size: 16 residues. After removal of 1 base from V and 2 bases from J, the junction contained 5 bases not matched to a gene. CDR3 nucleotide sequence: TGTGCCAGCAGCTTAGGGGCTAGCGGGGTTCAAGAGACCCAGTACTTC. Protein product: CASSLGASGVQETQYF.

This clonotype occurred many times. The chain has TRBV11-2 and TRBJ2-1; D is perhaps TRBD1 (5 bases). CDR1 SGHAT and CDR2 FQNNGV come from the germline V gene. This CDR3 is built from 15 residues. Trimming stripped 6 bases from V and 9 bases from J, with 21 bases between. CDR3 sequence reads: CASSSNQGRWGEQFF. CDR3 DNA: TGTGCCAGCAGTTCAAATCAGGGTAGGTGGGGTGAGCAGTTCTTC.

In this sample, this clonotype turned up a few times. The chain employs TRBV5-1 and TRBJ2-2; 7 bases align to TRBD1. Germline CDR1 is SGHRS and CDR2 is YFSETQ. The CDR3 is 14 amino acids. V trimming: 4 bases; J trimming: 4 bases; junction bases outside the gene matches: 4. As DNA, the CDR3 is TGCGCCAGCAGCGCCGACAGGGTCACCGGGGAGCTGTTTTTT. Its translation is CASSADRVTGELFF.

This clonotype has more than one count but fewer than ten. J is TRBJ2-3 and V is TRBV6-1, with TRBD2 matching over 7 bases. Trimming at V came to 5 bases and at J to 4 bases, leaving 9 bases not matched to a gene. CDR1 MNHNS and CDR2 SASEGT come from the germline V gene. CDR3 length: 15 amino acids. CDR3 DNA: TGTGCCAGCAGTCCCCGCAAGGGAGGGCCAGATACGCAGTATTTT. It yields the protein CASSPRKGGPDTQYF.

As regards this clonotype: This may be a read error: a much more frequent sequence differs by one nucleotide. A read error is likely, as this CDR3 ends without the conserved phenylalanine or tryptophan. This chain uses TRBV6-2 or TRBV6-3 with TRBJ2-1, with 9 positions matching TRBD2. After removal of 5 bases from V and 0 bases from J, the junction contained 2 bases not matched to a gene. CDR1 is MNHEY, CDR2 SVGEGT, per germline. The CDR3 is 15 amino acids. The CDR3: CASSDSGSSYNEQFS. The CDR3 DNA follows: TGTGCCAGCAGTGATAGCGGGAGCTCCTACAATGAGCAGTTCTCC.

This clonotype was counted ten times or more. CDR3 bases: TGTGCCAGCAGTGCCGGACGGTTGAACACTGAAGCTTTCTTT. Protein sequence: CASSAGRLNTEAFF. This sequence joins TRBV27 and TRBJ1-1, with D uncertain. The V end lost 5 bases, the J end lost 0 bases, and 10 bases lay between the germline ends. Germline CDR1 MNHEY, CDR2 SMNVEV (reference sequence). CDR3 length: 14 amino acids.

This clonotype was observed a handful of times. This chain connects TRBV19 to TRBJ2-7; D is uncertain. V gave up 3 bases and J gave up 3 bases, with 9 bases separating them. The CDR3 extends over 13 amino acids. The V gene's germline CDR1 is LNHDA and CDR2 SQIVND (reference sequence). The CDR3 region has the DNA TGTGCCAGTAGTATTGCGGTTGGCTACGAGCAGTACTTC. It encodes CASSIAVGYEQYF.

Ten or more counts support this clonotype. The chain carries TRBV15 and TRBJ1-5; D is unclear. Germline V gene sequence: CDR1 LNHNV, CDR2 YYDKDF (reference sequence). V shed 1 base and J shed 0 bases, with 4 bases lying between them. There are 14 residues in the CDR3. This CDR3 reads CATSRGASNQPQHF. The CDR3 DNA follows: TGTGCCACCAGCAGAGGAGCTAGCAATCAGCCCCAGCATTTT.

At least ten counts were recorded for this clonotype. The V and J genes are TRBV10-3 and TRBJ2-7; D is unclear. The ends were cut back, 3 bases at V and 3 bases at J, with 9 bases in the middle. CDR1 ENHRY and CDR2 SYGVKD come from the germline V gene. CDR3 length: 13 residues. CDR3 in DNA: TGTGCCATCAGTGATGCGGCTGGCTACGAGCAGTACTTC. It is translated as CAISDAAGYEQYF.

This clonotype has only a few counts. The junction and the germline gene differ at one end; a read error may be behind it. In nucleotides, the CDR3 is TGCGCCAGCAGCCAAGAACAAAGAGAAAACATTCAGTACTTC. Protein sequence: CASSQEQRENIQYF. V usage is TRBV11-2 and J usage is TRBJ2-4; no definite D call. From germline, CDR1 is SGHAT and CDR2 FQNNGV. The CDR3 is 14 amino acids. Full variable domain (rest looked up from reference TRBV11-2 and TRBJ2-4): EAGVAQSPRYKIIEKRQSVAFWCNPISGHATLYWYQQILGQGPKLLIQFQNNGVVDDSQLPKDRFSAERLKGVDSTLKIQPAKLEDSAVYLCASSQEQRENIQYFGAGTRLSVL.

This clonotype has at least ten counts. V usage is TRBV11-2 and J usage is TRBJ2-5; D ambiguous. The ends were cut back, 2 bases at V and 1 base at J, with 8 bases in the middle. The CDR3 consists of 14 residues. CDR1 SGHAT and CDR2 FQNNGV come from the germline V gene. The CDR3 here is CASSLWQTQETQYF. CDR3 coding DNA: TGTGCCAGCAGCTTATGGCAGACCCAAGAGACCCAGTACTTC.

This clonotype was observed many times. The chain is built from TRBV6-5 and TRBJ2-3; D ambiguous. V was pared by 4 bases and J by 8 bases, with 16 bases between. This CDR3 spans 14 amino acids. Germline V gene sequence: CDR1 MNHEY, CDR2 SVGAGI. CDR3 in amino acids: CASSSTFAAATQYF. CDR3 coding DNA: TGTGCCAGCAGTTCAACCTTTGCGGCCGCTACGCAGTATTTT.

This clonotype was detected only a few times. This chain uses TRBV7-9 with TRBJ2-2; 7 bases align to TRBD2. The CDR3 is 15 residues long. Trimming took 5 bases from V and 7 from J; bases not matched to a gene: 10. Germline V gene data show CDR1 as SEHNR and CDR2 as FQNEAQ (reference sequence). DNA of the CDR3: TGTGCCAGCAGCCATGATCCGGGGGGAATCGGGGAGCTGTTTTTT. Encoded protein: CASSHDPGGIGELFF. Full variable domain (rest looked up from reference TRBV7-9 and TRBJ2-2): DTGVSQNPRHKITKRGQNVTFRCDPISEHNRLYWYRQTLGQGPEFLTYFQNEAQLEKSRLLSDRFSAERPKGSFSTLEIQRTEQGDSAMYLCASSHDPGGIGELFFGEGSRLTVL.

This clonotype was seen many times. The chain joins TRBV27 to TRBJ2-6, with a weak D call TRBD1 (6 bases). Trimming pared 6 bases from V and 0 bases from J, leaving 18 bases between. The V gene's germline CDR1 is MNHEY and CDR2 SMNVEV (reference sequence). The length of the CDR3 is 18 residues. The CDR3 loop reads CASSPPGQILSGANVLTF. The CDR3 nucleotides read TGTGCCAGCAGCCCCCCCGGACAGATACTCTCTGGGGCCAACGTCCTGACTTTC.

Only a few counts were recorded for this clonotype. CDR3 amino acids: CASSVGGGTAEAFF. As DNA, the CDR3 is TGTGCCAGCAGCGTGGGGGGGGGGACAGCTGAAGCTTTCTTT. The chain links TRBV9 to TRBJ1-1, with TRBD1 matching 7 bases. The V gene end was trimmed by 2 bases and the J gene end by 6 bases; junction bases not matched to a gene: 7. Germline lookup yields CDR1 SGDLS and CDR2 YYNGEE. This CDR3 region has 14 residues.

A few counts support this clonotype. The CDR3 reads CASSVGNNEQFF. CDR3 sequence (DNA): TGTGCCAGCAGCGTAGGGAACAATGAGCAGTTCTTC. The gene calls are TRBV9 and TRBJ2-1; no reliable D call. The CDR3 consists of 12 residues. Trimming shortened V by 0 bases and J by 5 bases, and 3 bases separated the two germline ends. Looked up from germline, CDR1 is SGDLS and CDR2 is YYNGEE.

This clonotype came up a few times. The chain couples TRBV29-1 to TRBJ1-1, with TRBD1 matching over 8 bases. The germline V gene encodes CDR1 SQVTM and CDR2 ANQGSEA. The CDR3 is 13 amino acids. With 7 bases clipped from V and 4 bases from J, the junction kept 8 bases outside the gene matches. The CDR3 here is CSAVDRAGTEAFF. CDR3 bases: TGCAGCGCCGTGGACAGGGCAGGCACTGAAGCTTTCTTT.

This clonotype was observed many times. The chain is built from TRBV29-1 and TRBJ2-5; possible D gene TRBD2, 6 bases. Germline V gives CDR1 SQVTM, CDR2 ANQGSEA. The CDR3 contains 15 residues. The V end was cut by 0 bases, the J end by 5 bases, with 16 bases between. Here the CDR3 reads CSVEDFGQGLETQYF. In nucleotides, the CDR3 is TGCAGCGTTGAAGATTTTGGGCAGGGACTTGAGACCCAGTACTTC.

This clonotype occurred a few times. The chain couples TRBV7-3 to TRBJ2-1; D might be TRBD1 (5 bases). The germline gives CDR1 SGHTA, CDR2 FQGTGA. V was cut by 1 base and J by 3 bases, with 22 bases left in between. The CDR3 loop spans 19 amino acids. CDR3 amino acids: CASSLMETACLPYYNEQFF. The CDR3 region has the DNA TGTGCCAGCAGCTTAATGGAGACAGCGTGTCTCCCCTACTACAATGAGCAGTTCTTC.

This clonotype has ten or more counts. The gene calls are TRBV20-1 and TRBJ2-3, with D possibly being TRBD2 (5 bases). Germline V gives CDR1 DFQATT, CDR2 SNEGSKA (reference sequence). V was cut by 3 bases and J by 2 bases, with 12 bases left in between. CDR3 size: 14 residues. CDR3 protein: CSASGSGNTDTQYF. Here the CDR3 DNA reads TGCAGTGCTAGTGGGAGCGGAAACACAGATACGCAGTATTTT.